This T cell receptor (beta chain) came from a study of blood T cell repertoires in COVID-19. Looking at the study overall: Both acute and convalescent COVID-19 samples were obtained from the United States, Italy and Spain. Nucleic acid was either cDNA or gDNA, and it came from T cells, B-cell-depleted T cells, or PBMCs.

In the authors' methods: It was from reference gene primer amplification that nucleated cell counts were estimated. Assay: immunoSEQ multiplex PCR; the TCRdb copy retains only in-frame clones and omits some. V and J calls and clone size are given by that table; D and trimming were obtained from the DNA. The data show 250,000 to 300,000 clones, with about 86% seen just once and 3.5% to 4% held by the top ten. Germline lookup yields CDR1 MNHEY and CDR2 SVGAGI. The CDR3 consists of 14 residues. The V gene end was trimmed by 7 bases and the J gene end by 7 bases; junction bases not matched to a gene: 8. Sequenced sample: peripheral blood. The origin of this receptor is a man aged 18 to 29 with active or convalescent COVID-19. The chain recombines TRBV6-5 with TRBJ2-1, with 9 nucleotides matching TRBD2. The CDR3 sequence is CASNRAGGLNEQFF. The CDR3 nucleotides are TGTGCCAGCAACAGGGCGGGGGGGCTTAATGAGCAGTTCTTC.